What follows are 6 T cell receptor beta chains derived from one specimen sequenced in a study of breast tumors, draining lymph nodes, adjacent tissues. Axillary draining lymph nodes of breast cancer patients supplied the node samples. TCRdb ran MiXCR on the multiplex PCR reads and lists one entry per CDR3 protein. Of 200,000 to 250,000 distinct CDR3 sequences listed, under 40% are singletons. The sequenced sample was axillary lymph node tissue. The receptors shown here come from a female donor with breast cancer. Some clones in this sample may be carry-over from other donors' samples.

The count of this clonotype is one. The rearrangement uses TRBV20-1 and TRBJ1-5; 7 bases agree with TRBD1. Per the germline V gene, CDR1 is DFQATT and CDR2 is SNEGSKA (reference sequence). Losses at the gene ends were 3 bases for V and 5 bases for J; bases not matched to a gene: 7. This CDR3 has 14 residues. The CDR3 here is CSASGQGVDQPQHF. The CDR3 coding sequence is TGCAGTGCTAGTGGGCAGGGGGTAGATCAGCCCCAGCATTTT.

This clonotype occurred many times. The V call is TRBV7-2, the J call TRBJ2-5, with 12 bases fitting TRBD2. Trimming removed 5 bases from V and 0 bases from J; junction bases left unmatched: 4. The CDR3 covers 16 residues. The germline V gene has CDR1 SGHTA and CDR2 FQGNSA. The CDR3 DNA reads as TGTGCCAGCAGCGGAGGACTAGCGGGGAACCAAGAGACCCAGTACTTC. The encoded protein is CASSGGLAGNQETQYF.

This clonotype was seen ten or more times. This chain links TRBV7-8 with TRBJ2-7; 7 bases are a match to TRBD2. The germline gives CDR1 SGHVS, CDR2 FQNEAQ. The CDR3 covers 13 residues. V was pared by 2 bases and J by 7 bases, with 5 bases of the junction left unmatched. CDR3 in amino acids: CASSLLGLGEQYF. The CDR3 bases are TGTGCCAGCAGCTTATTAGGACTAGGGGAGCAGTACTTC.

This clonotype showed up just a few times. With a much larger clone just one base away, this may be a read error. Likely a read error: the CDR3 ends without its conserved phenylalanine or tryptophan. CDR3: CASSLRAGTYEQYL. CDR3 bases: TGTGCCAGCAGCTTACGAGCCGGAACCTACGAGCAGTACCTC. V usage is TRBV7-3 and J usage is TRBJ2-7; D remains unclear. Trimming shortened V by 2 bases and J by 2 bases, and 10 bases separated the two germline ends. The germline CDR1 and CDR2 sequences are SGHTA and FQGTGA. The CDR3 is 14 amino acids.

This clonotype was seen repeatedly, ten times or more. CDR3 loop: CASSPQGTTPGNEQFF. The CDR3 DNA reads as TGTGCCAGCAGCCCCCAGGGGACTACCCCGGGCAATGAGCAGTTCTTC. The chain recombines TRBV9 with TRBJ2-1; weak D call: TRBD2 (7 bases). Looked up from germline, CDR1 is SGDLS and CDR2 is YYNGEE. The V and J ends lost 4 bases and 6 bases respectively, with 20 bases between them. The CDR3 has 16 amino acids.

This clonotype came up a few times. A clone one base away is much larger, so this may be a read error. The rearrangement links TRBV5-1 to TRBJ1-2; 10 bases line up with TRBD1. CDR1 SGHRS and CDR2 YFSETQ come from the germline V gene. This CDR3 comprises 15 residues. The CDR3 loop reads CASSLLTGGAEGYPF. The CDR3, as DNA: TGCGCCAGCAGCTTGTTGACAGGGGGCGCGGAGGGCTACCCCTTC. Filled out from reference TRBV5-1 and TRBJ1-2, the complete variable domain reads KAGVTQTPRYLIKTRGQQVTLSCSPISGHRSVSWYQQTPGQGLQFLFEYFSETQRNKGNFPGRFSGRQFSNSRSEMNVSTLELGDSALYLCASSLLTGGAEGYPFGSGTRLTVV.